This TCR beta chain emerged from a study of shared clonotypes between healthy human individuals. General study points: Sequencing depth was expected to affect clonotype sharing among donors. Few donors limited the genetic and exposure-history diversity represented.

Naive CD8 isolation took CD45RO-negative cells positively selected for CCR7 and excluded terminally differentiated effector memory CD45RA+ cells. Germline V lookup: CDR1 SNHLY, CDR2 FYNNEI. V lost 10 bases and J lost 2, with 15 bases in between. The CDR3 is made up of 13 amino acids. About this clone itself: Its antigen is undetermined.

Samples underwent the assay at deep level. TCRdb's table, derived via immunoSEQ multiplex PCR, lists solely in-frame clones and lacks some. This table has 2 million or so clones, roughly 95% appearing once. This clonotype was obtained from a man between 18 and 29 years old in good health. Specimen: naive CD8+ T cells sorted from blood. The V and J genes are TRBV2 and TRBJ2-7; possibly TRBD1 for D (6 bases). The CDR3 is CATGGSLTYEQYF. DNA of the CDR3: TGTGCCACTGGGGGCAGCCTTACCTACGAGCAGTACTTC. The whole variable domain, filled in from reference TRBV2 and TRBJ2-7, reads EPEVTQTPSHQVTQMGQEVILRCVPISNHLYFYWYRQILGQKVEFLVSFYNNEISEKSEIFDDQFSVERPDGSNFTLKIRSTKLEDSAMYFCATGGSLTYEQYFGPGTRLTVT.